This T cell receptor beta chain originates from a study of T cell responses to AZD1222 COVID-19 vaccine. Study-wide points: Close to half of spike-specific TCRs reportedly recognize unmutated variant regions. The repertoires were collected only after the peak T cell response.

Germline assignment: CDR1 SGHTA and CDR2 FQGNSA. The ends lost 0 bases at V and 8 bases at J; junction bases unmatched: 5. There are 14 residues in the CDR3. This clone was observed a few times. Antigen unknown. The data were produced by immunoSEQ multiplex PCR, yet TCRdb's version contains in-frame clones alone and is incomplete. Among under 100,000 clones listed, 88% were seen once. The TCR originated in an adult in good health. V and J are TRBV7-2 and TRBJ1-2; 8 positions agree with TRBD1. This material consisted of peripheral blood, taken on day 0 of AZD1222 vaccination. CDR3 sequence reads: CASSLAGDRKGYTF. The CDR3 DNA is TGTGCCAGCAGCTTAGCTGGGGACAGGAAGGGCTACACCTTC.